The clone carrying this TCR beta chain was seen repeatedly, ten times or more. Its target is unknown. TCRdb reprocessed the multiplex PCR reads via MiXCR and lists one record per CDR3 protein. The sample lists 200,000 to 250,000 distinct CDR3 sequences, around 34% occurring once. Breast cancer patients provided tissue from their axillary draining lymph nodes. The sample comes from a study of breast tumors, draining lymph nodes, adjacent tissues. General study findings and limits: Data only fit, rather than demonstrated, lymph node origin of most tumor T cells.

CDR1 is DFQATT and CDR2 is SNEGSKA in the germline V gene (reference sequence). This CDR3 region has 13 residues. V shed 2 bases and J shed 5 bases, with 12 bases lying between them. The receptor comes from a female donor with breast cancer. Some clones in this sample may be carry-over from other donors' samples. Specimen: axillary lymph node tissue. V usage is TRBV20-1 and J usage is TRBJ2-5, with D perhaps matching TRBD2 (6 bases). In DNA, the CDR3 is TGCAGTGCTAGAAGGCGGGGCAGGGAGACCCAGTACTTC. Translating gives CSARRRGRETQYF.